Each of the 15 T cell receptor beta chains below was sequenced from the same sample in a study of response to subunit inactivated influenza vaccine. MiXCR was run by TCRdb on the RT-PCR reads, yielding one entry per CDR3 protein. The sample yields about 540,000 distinct CDR3 sequences, roughly 25% seen once. This sample also appeared in a second study, on T cells expressing NK-cell markers. That study reports: 5'RACE template switching with UMIs produced the TCR beta cDNA.

This sample comprised CD4+ T cells sorted from PBMCs, obtained roughly 12 days after vaccination. These receptors were obtained from a man in his forties or fifties who received an inactivated influenza vaccine.

In its sample, this clonotype was seen many times. CDR3 sequence (DNA): TGCAGTGCTAAGACTAGCGGGGGGGTGTCCTACAATGAGCAGTTCTTC. Its translation: CSAKTSGGVSYNEQFF. The chain recombines TRBV20-1 with TRBJ2-1; 14 nucleotides match TRBD2. The CDR3 spans 16 residues. V gave up 4 bases and J gave up 1 base; unmatched junction bases: 3. Germline loops: CDR1 DFQATT, CDR2 SNEGSKA (reference sequence).

This clonotype was recorded a few times. V is TRBV3-1 and J is TRBJ1-5; D is unclear. Trimming stripped 1 base from V and 9 bases from J, with 16 bases between. The CDR3 is made up of 15 amino acids. Germline V gene data show CDR1 as LGHDT and CDR2 as YNNKEL (reference sequence). Here the CDR3 reads CASSQGLSGPGPQHF. CDR3 in DNA: TGTGCCAGCAGCCAAGGGTTGTCCGGGCCAGGGCCCCAGCATTTT.

The genes are TRBV5-6 and TRBJ2-7; perhaps TRBD1 as D (6 bases). In germline, CDR1 is SGHDT, CDR2 YYEEEE. The V end was cut by 1 base, the J end by 3 bases, with 14 bases between. The CDR3 totals 15 residues. CDR3 nucleotide sequence: TGTGCCAGCAGCTTGCAGGGGACGCTGCGCTACGAGCAGTACTTC. Translating it yields CASSLQGTLRYEQYF.

The rearrangement uses TRBV5-5 and TRBJ2-3; D gene uncertain. Trimming took 2 bases from V and 7 from J, leaving 8 bases between them. The CDR3 length is 12 residues. Germline V lookup: CDR1 SGHKS, CDR2 YYEKEE (reference sequence). CDR3 nucleotide sequence: TGTGCCAGCAGCTTCGGCGTAAATACGCAGTATTTT. The encoded protein is CASSFGVNTQYF.

The table lists this clonotype with a few counts. The J gene is TRBJ2-2, the V gene TRBV6-2 or TRBV6-3; 13 bases are a match to TRBD2. Losses at the gene ends were 2 bases for V and 5 bases for J; bases not matched to a gene: 5. Germline V gene sequence: CDR1 MNHEY, CDR2 SVGEGT. CDR3 size: 17 residues. The CDR3 DNA sequence: TGTGCCAGCAGTTACCCGACTAGCGGGGGGCGGACCGGGGAGCTGTTTTTT. This encodes CASSYPTSGGRTGELFF.

In this sample, this clonotype turned up once. This chain joins TRBV10-3 and TRBJ2-7, with D uncertain. The CDR3 loop spans 14 amino acids. Trimming pared 5 bases from V and 5 bases from J, leaving 16 bases between. Germline CDR1 and CDR2: ENHRY and SYGVKD. The CDR3 loop is CAISWTSLGHEQYF. Here the CDR3 DNA reads TGTGCCATCAGTTGGACGTCTCTAGGACACGAGCAGTACTTC.

This clonotype has a handful of counts. V gene TRBV6-1 combines with J gene TRBJ2-5; D may be TRBD1 or TRBD2 (5 bases each). CDR1 and CDR2 from the germline V gene are MNHNS and SASEGT. The germline V and J ends were trimmed by 6 bases and 5 bases, with 13 bases remaining between them. The length of the CDR3 is 13 residues. CDR3 in amino acids: CASRRGSGETQYF. Written as DNA, the CDR3 is TGTGCCAGCAGGAGGGGATCGGGGGAGACCCAGTACTTC.

The gene calls are TRBV28 and TRBJ2-1; D is unclear. V lost 1 base, J lost 2 bases, and 9 bases lay in between. Germline-derived CDR1 and CDR2 are MDHEN and SYDVKM. The CDR3 has 15 amino acids. The DNA for the CDR3 is TGTGCCAGCAGTTTATTTGGGTTCACCTACAATGAGCAGTTCTTC. Amino acid sequence: CASSLFGFTYNEQFF.

The chain uses TRBV10-3 and TRBJ2-7, with D unclear. Germline assignment: CDR1 ENHRY and CDR2 SYGVKD. This CDR3 is built from 11 residues. V lost 7 bases and J 3 bases, leaving 7 bases between the germline ends. CDR3 residues: CAITSGYEQYF. CDR3 nucleotide sequence: TGTGCCATCACGTCGGGCTACGAGCAGTACTTC.

The gene calls are TRBV4-3 and TRBJ2-5; 7 bases align to TRBD2. The CDR3 runs to 16 residues. Per germline, CDR1 LGHNA and CDR2 YSLEER. V gave up 1 base and J gave up 1 base; unmatched junction bases: 6. The CDR3: CASSQGPGLLQETQYF. The DNA of the CDR3 is TGCGCCAGCAGCCAAGGACCGGGACTACTCCAAGAGACCCAGTACTTC.

V is TRBV7-9 and J is TRBJ1-1; D not resolved. The CDR3 runs to 14 residues. The V end lost 5 bases, the J end lost 5 bases, and 15 bases lay between the germline ends. The germline V gene has CDR1 SEHNR and CDR2 FQNEAQ (reference sequence). The DNA for the CDR3 is TGTGCCAGCAGCCAAACAAGCCAGACAACTGAAGCTTTCTTT. This codes for CASSQTSQTTEAFF.

The rearrangement uses TRBV5-1 and TRBJ2-3, with a tentative D call TRBD1 (6 bases). The V gene's germline CDR1 is SGHRS and CDR2 YFSETQ. V dropped 6 bases and J dropped 0 bases, with 11 bases sitting between them. CDR3 length: 14 amino acids. The DNA of the CDR3 is TGCGCCAGCACCCTAGACAGGAGCACAGATACGCAGTATTTT. It encodes CASTLDRSTDTQYF.

As DNA, the CDR3 is TGCAGTGCTACCCGGACAGGGCCTAGCAATGAGCAGTTCTTC. Its protein is CSATRTGPSNEQFF. J is TRBJ2-1 and V is TRBV20-1; 8 bases are a match to TRBD1. With V trimmed by 4 bases and J by 6 bases, 8 bases remained unmatched. This CDR3 region has 14 residues. Per germline, CDR1 DFQATT and CDR2 SNEGSKA (reference sequence).

This clonotype was found a few times. The chain recombines TRBV10-1 with TRBJ2-5, with a tentative D call TRBD1 (7 bases). The CDR3 extends over 14 amino acids. Germline values: CDR1 WNHNN, CDR2 SYGVQD (reference sequence). V lost 4 bases to trimming and J lost 5 bases, with 14 bases between them. CDR3 nucleotides: TGCGCCAGCAGTGGAACAGGGGAGGTTGAGACCCAGTACTTC. Its translation is CASSGTGEVETQYF.

V usage is TRBV4-3 and J usage is TRBJ1-1; no clear D gene. This CDR3 contains 13 residues. The V and J ends lost 4 bases and 1 base respectively, with 7 bases between them. Germline-derived CDR1 and CDR2 are LGHNA and YSLEER. In DNA, the CDR3 is TGCGCCAGCAGCCGACGGGAGAACACTGAAGCTTTCTTT. Translated, it gives CASSRRENTEAFF.